This T cell receptor beta chain comes out of a study of cytomegalovirus exposure and HLA in healthy donors. 60 Vbeta and 13 Jbeta primers were used in PCR. The protocol was immunoSEQ multiplex PCR, while the TCRdb copy is restricted to in-frame clones and leaves out a portion. The sample lists 85,000 to 100,000 clones, less than 70% occurring once. The V end lost 2 bases, the J end lost 0 bases, and 11 bases lay between the germline ends. Germline V gene sequence: CDR1 SEHNR, CDR2 FQNEAQ (reference sequence). The CDR3 has 16 amino acids. This TCR derives from a human donor in good health. The sample taken for sequencing was PBMCs. The chain uses TRBV7-9 and TRBJ1-5; maybe TRBD1 (6 bases). The DNA of the CDR3 is TGTGCCAGCAGCTTACAGGGGTCCGTTAGCAATCAGCCCCAGCATTTT. Protein: CASSLQGSVSNQPQHF.